The 14 T cell receptor beta chains presented below share a single source sample, sequenced in a study of monozygotic twins with inflammatory bowel disease. After re-calling the 5' RACE reads, TCRdb lists one entry per CDR3 protein, DNA absent. This table lists some 450,000 distinct CDR3 sequences. The source material was blood. The receptors originated from a human donor with ulcerative colitis or Crohn's disease, or a healthy co-twin of an affected twin (not recorded which).

The V gene is TRBV6-1, the J gene TRBJ2-3; the D call of TRBD1 rests on TCRdb alone, since no DNA is present to check it. Per the germline V gene, CDR1 is MNHNS and CDR2 is SASEGT. The CDR3 is 16 residues long. CDR3 sequence: CASSNYRRGLTDTQYF.

The chain joins TRBV7-3 to TRBJ1-2; lacking DNA, the TRBD1 call made by TCRdb goes unchecked. The CDR3 is made up of 17 amino acids. Looked up from germline, CDR1 is SGHTA and CDR2 is FQGTGA. This CDR3 is CASSRPVQTGVYYGYTF.

V gene TRBV20-1 combines with J gene TRBJ2-7; TCRdb selects TRBD1, and the lack of DNA leaves this call unchecked. The CDR3 is 15 amino acids. Germline CDR1 and CDR2: DFQATT and SNEGSKA (reference sequence). The CDR3 sequence: CSARVGTGISYEQYF.

The chain is built from TRBV12-3 or TRBV12-4 and TRBJ2-1. The CDR3 extends over 12 amino acids. This CDR3 reads CASRLAPNEQFF.

The V gene is TRBV12-3 or TRBV12-4, the J gene TRBJ2-5; TCRdb lists TRBD2, though no DNA is available to test this call. The CDR3 spans 13 residues. The CDR3 loop is CASSQLAYETQYF.

V usage is TRBV7-2 and J usage is TRBJ1-1; TCRdb selects TRBD1, and the lack of DNA leaves this call unchecked. CDR3 length: 13 amino acids. Germline V gives CDR1 SGHTA, CDR2 FQGNSA. CDR3 in amino acids: CASSLGTQTEAFF.

This sequence joins TRBV6-5 and TRBJ1-2. In germline, CDR1 is MNHEY, CDR2 SVGAGI. The CDR3 extends over 16 amino acids. CDR3 region: CASSYSTPDSASGYTF.

The chain uses TRBV5-1 and TRBJ2-2; TCRdb's D gene call, TRBD2, goes unchecked for lack of DNA. The germline V gene encodes CDR1 SGHRS and CDR2 YFSETQ. The CDR3 contains 16 residues. CDR3 protein: CASRQLAGGTTGELFF.

The chain recombines TRBV20-1 with TRBJ2-1; absent DNA, TCRdb's TRBD1 call cannot be checked. This CDR3 is built from 11 residues. Germline V gene data show CDR1 as DFQATT and CDR2 as SNEGSKA (reference sequence). The CDR3 loop reads CSARDAGVQFF.

The CDR3 loop reads CSARGGLGDTEAFF. V gene TRBV20-1 combines with J gene TRBJ1-1; without DNA, the TCRdb call of TRBD1 cannot be checked. Looked up from germline, CDR1 is DFQATT and CDR2 is SNEGSKA (reference sequence). This CDR3 spans 14 amino acids.

This chain joins TRBV9 and TRBJ1-3; TCRdb reports TRBD1, a call that lacks DNA to check it against. Per the germline V gene, CDR1 is SGDLS and CDR2 is YYNGEE. CDR3 length equals 15 residues. The CDR3 sequence: CASSVSGSQGNTIYF.

The chain is built from TRBV12-3 or TRBV12-4 and TRBJ2-7; TCRdb lists TRBD2, though no DNA is available to test this call. The CDR3 consists of 12 residues. The CDR3 protein is CASSLSGTPKYF.

The chain combines TRBV5-1 with TRBJ2-6. This CDR3 is 17 amino acids long. Germline V gene lookup returns CDR1 SGHRS and CDR2 YFSETQ. This CDR3 reads CASSLIPALSGANVLTF. Combining the CDR3 with reference TRBV5-1 and TRBJ2-6 gives the whole variable domain KAGVTQTPRYLIKTRGQQVTLSCSPISGHRSVSWYQQTPGQGLQFLFEYFSETQRNKGNFPGRFSGRQFSNSRSEMNVSTLELGDSALYLCASSLIPALSGANVLTFGAGSRLTVL.

CDR3 region: CASSRGSGPGNEQFF. The chain joins TRBV7-9 to TRBJ2-1; TCRdb's D call, TRBD1, is unchecked because there is no DNA. The CDR3 covers 15 residues. Germline V gene data show CDR1 as SEHNR and CDR2 as FQNEAQ (reference sequence).